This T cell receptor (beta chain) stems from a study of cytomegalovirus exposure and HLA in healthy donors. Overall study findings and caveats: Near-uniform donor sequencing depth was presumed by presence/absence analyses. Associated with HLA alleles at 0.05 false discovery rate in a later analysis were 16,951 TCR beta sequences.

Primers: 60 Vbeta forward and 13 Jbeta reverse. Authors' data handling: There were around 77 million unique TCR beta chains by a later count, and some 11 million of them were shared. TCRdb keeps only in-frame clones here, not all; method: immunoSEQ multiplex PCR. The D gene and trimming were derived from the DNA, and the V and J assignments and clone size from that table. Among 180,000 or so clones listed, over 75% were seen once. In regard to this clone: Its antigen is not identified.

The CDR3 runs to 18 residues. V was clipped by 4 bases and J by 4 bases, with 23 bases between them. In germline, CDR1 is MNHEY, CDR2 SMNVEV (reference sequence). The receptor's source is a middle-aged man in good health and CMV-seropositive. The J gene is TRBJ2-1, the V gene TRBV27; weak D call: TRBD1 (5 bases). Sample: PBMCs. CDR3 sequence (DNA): TGTGCCAGCAGTTCCAAATTCAACGGGCCACAGGATTACAATGAGCAGTTCTTC. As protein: CASSSKFNGPQDYNEQFF.